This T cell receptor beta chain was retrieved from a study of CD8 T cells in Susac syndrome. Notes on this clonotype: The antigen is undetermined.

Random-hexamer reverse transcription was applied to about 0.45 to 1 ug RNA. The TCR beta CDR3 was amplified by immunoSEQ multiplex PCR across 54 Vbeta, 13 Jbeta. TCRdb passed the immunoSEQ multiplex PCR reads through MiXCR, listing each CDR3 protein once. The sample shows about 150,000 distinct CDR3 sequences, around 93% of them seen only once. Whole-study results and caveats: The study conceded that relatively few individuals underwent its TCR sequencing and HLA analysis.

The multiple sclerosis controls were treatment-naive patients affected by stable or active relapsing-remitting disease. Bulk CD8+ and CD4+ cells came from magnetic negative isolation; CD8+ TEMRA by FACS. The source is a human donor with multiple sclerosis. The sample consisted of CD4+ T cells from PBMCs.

The CDR3 bases are TGTGCCTGGTTACGTGTTGGGGGTGGCTACACCTTC. Its translation: CAWLRVGGGYTF. The V call is TRBV30, the J call TRBJ1-2, with D maybe TRBD1 (5 bases). The CDR3 contains 12 residues. The ends were cut back, 5 bases at V and 7 bases at J, with 14 bases in the middle. Germline V CDR1 and CDR2: GTSNPN, SVGIG (reference sequence).